This is a list of T cell receptor beta chains from one sample in a study of cytomegalovirus exposure and HLA in healthy donors. This table comes from immunoSEQ multiplex PCR, and its TCRdb copy is limited to in-frame clones, with some not included. The sample includes 85,000 to 100,000 clones, about 75% of them seen just once. Sequencing used PBMCs. The receptors were gathered from a man in his forties in good health and CMV-seropositive. CDR3s include the opening cysteine and the closing phenylalanine or tryptophan. A D gene is named only where the DNA matches it firmly. The size entry is marked missing in some rows and otherwise reads once, few, many or a size class.

clone_size: once; v_call: TRBV7-2; j_call: TRBJ2-7; d_call: NA; cdr3_nt: TGTGCCAGCAGCTTAGTTGCGGGTGGCGAGCAGTACTTC; cdr3_aa: CASSLVAGGEQYF
clone_size: once; v_call: TRBV4-2; j_call: TRBJ2-3; d_call: NA; cdr3_nt: TGTGCCAGCAGCCAAGAGTCTAGCTTGGGAGCTAGCACAGATACGCAGTATTTT; cdr3_aa: CASSQESSLGASTDTQYF
clone_size: once; v_call: TRBV7-9; j_call: TRBJ1-4; d_call: TRBD1; cdr3_nt: TGTGCCAGCAGCTTAGTGCAGGGGGGCATCGGTGAAAAACTGTTTTTT; cdr3_aa: CASSLVQGGIGEKLFF
clone_size: NA; v_call: TRBV11-2; j_call: TRBJ2-2; d_call: NA; cdr3_nt: TGTGCCAGCAGCTCTCAGGTGCAGGCGGAGCTGTTTTTT; cdr3_aa: CASSSQVQAELFF
clone_size: NA; v_call: TRBV27; j_call: TRBJ2-1; d_call: NA; cdr3_nt: TGTGCCAGCTCCCGAGGGGGATACAATGAGCAGTTCTTC; cdr3_aa: CASSRGGYNEQFF
clone_size: NA; v_call: TRBV4-2; j_call: TRBJ2-7; d_call: TRBD1; cdr3_nt: TGTGCCAGCAGCCAAGGGGAAGGGGGCGCGGGCGAGCAGTACTTC; cdr3_aa: CASSQGEGGAGEQYF
clone_size: once; v_call: TRBV5-1; j_call: TRBJ2-3; d_call: TRBD2; cdr3_nt: TGCGCCAGCAGCTTGGGACTAGCTGATAGCACAGATACGCAGTATTTT; cdr3_aa: CASSLGLADSTDTQYF
clone_size: NA; v_call: TRBV10-3; j_call: TRBJ2-2; d_call: TRBD1; cdr3_nt: TGTGCCATCGGGGCGGGACAGGGGGTTAACACCGGGGAGCTGTTTTTT; cdr3_aa: CAIGAGQGVNTGELFF
clone_size: NA; v_call: TRBV5-1; j_call: TRBJ1-2; d_call: NA; cdr3_nt: TGCGCCAGCAGCTGGGAGAGGGCAAGCAAGGGCGGCTATGGCTACACCTTC; cdr3_aa: CASSWERASKGGYGYTF
clone_size: NA; v_call: TRBV7-8; j_call: TRBJ1-5; d_call: TRBD1; cdr3_nt: TGTGCCAGCAGCTTGGGACAGGGGAATCAGCCCCAGCATTTT; cdr3_aa: CASSLGQGNQPQHF
clone_size: NA; v_call: TRBV27; j_call: TRBJ2-4; d_call: TRBD1; cdr3_nt: TGTGCCAGCAGTCTCGGGACAGGTGGGGCCAAAAACATTCAGTACTTC; cdr3_aa: CASSLGTGGAKNIQYF
clone_size: NA; v_call: TRBV18; j_call: TRBJ2-7; d_call: TRBD1; cdr3_nt: TGTGCCAGCTCACCCCCGGGACAGGGGGCCTACGAGCAGTACTTC; cdr3_aa: CASSPPGQGAYEQYF
clone_size: NA; v_call: TRBV9; j_call: TRBJ2-5; d_call: TRBD2; cdr3_nt: TGTGCCAGCAGCGTAGCTCCGCGGGGGGAAGAGACCCAGTACTTC; cdr3_aa: CASSVAPRGEETQYF
clone_size: NA; v_call: TRBV19; j_call: TRBJ1-1; d_call: TRBD1; cdr3_nt: TGTGCCAGTAGTGCCCGACAGGGGGCATGGACTGAAGCTTTCTTT; cdr3_aa: CASSARQGAWTEAFF
clone_size: NA; v_call: TRBV6-1; j_call: TRBJ2-7; d_call: NA; cdr3_nt: TGTGCCAGCCGGGACTGGAGTTCCTACGAGCAGTACTTC; cdr3_aa: CASRDWSSYEQYF
clone_size: NA; v_call: TRBV7-3; j_call: TRBJ2-4; d_call: NA; cdr3_nt: TGTGCCAGCAGCACCAACTCGGGAGAGGGGAACATTCAGTACTTC; cdr3_aa: CASSTNSGEGNIQYF